This T cell receptor beta chain originates from a study of cytomegalovirus exposure and HLA in healthy donors. In the PCR, 60 Vbeta and 13 Jbeta primers were used. Profiling relied on immunoSEQ multiplex PCR, and the TCRdb table lists in-frame clones only, not all of them. The data show about 200,000 clones, with approximately 80% seen just once and 0.85% to 1.4% held by the top ten. The sample taken for sequencing was PBMCs. The clonotype was recovered from a woman in her thirties or forties in good health and CMV-seronegative.

The CDR3 region is CASSQEYGQSGYGYTF. The CDR3 coding sequence is TGCGCCAGCAGCCAAGAATACGGACAGTCCGGTTATGGCTACACCTTC. The chain recombines TRBV4-3 with TRBJ1-2, with a possible D match to TRBD1 (6 bases). Germline assignment: CDR1 LGHNA and CDR2 YSLEER. The CDR3 runs 16 residues. The V end lost 0 bases, the J end lost 5 bases, and 16 bases lay between the germline ends.